This T cell receptor (beta chain) was found in a study of cytomegalovirus exposure and HLA in healthy donors (dated by TCRdb to about 2017). Turning to the overall study: In an earlier analysis of roughly 590 of the donors, under 300 Gb of sequence data and 117 million unique TCR beta sequences from 150 million to 200 million T cells were reported. A later analysis re-examined previously published TCR beta repertoires from about 700 donors and added high-resolution HLA genotyping to investigate patterns of TCR occurrence. To decide whether each TCR beta V gene segment behaved as functional or pseudogenic, an earlier analysis of some 600 of the donors relied on high-throughput TCR beta sequencing. An early release that covered about 600 HLA-typed donors contained about 290 gigabases of sequencing data and some 87 million unique TCR sequences. Donor age, sex, ethnicity and CMV serostatus were compiled alongside the repertoire data. Of the approximately 400 genotyped donors, roughly 76% were placed in the genetic ancestry cluster associated with self-reported Caucasian donors. In the later analysis, no new phenotypic data were used to find candidate immune exposures; instead, reliance was placed on TCR beta sequences and their occurrence across donors. To predict cytomegalovirus infection status, the study combined high-throughput TCR immunosequencing, statistical association of individual TCRs with disease status, and machine learning. The study profiled the T cell repertoires of around 700 subjects by immunosequencing and related them to cytomegalovirus serostatus. Every repertoire in the discovery cohort had been generated on one and the same sequencing platform. Along with the 666-subject first cohort, a separate validation cohort of 120 different subjects was used. The aim of the study was to test whether cataloging public T cell receptors could identify signatures of past pathogen exposure. The number of typed donors differed by locus: about 629-640 for A, B, C, DRB1 and DQB1; approximately 520 for DQA1; around 580 for DPA1; and some 430 for DPB1. Both class I and class II loci were covered by HLA typing, at four-digit resolution. A few DR-DQ haplotypes were treated as single units for association and clustering because of strong linkage in the cohort. In a later genetic analysis, genome-wide SNP genotypes for about three fifths of the roughly 670 donors were used, and that subset was treated as a discovery cohort. On average, about 240,000 unique TCR beta nucleotide sequences were sequenced per donor among 398 genotyped donors of the cohort, with about 19% of those sequences being non-productive.

Library method: the immunoSEQ multiplex PCR assay. A mixture of 60 forward primers for TCR Vbeta segments and 13 reverse primers for TCR Jbeta segments was used in the multiplex PCR. The CDR3 region of rearranged TCR beta genes was amplified from genomic DNA by a multiplex PCR assay. Amplified TCR beta libraries were sequenced as 87-base-pair reads on the Illumina HiSeq System. The study's processing was this. In a later analysis, roughly 80 million unique TCR beta chains were counted across the approximately 640 repertoires, and roughly 10 million of these chains were shared by at least two donors. A nearest-neighbor algorithm error-corrected the raw reads and collapsed the reads into unique sequences, merging closely related sequences to remove PCR and sequencing errors. CDR3 sequences were aligned to IMGT reference sequences to assign V, D and J gene segments. For a sequence to be retained, at least a six-nucleotide match to both a V gene segment and a J gene segment was required. A rearrangement was called productive if the CDR3 had no stop codons and remained in frame with V and J, and every other rearrangement was called non-productive. Following IMGT convention, CDR3 was defined as the stretch from the second conserved V-encoded cysteine to the conserved J-encoded phenylalanine. Sequences without an unambiguous match to a single V gene segment were excluded from the earlier analysis of over 500 of the donors. An earlier analysis of a few hundred of the donors called V segments functional above 56.7% productive rearrangements and segregating when the between-donor standard deviation exceeded 5%. A statistical classification framework was built for diagnosing cytomegalovirus status from the catalog of TCR beta chain sequences. V and J gene assignment, in a later analysis, came from comparing TCR nucleotide sequences with IMGT/GENE-DB human TR gene sequences. A later analysis assigned CDR3 sequences and most-parsimonious VDJ recombination scenarios with the TCRdist pipeline. A later analysis defined each TCR beta chain by its CDR3 amino acid sequence plus V-gene family, and excluded reads lacking a unique V-gene family. As a way to deal with suspected cross-contamination and a sequencing artifact, a later analysis dropped over 550 nucleotide sequences that were highly shared and had low generation probability. In a later analysis, a clonal expansion index was calculated for each public chain from normalized within-repertoire ranks of inferred template counts. In a later analysis, generation probabilities were computed with a VDJ recombination model fitted to out-of-frame rearrangements, and the resulting probabilities were checked against IGoR. In a later analysis, TCR-TCR, TCR-HLA and TCR-CMV co-occurrence was scored with hypergeometric tests, and a repertoire-size bias correction was applied to TCR pairs. To estimate false discovery rates, a later analysis permuted the HLA or CMV assignments 20 times. In a later analysis, co-occurring TCRs were grouped using DBSCAN, with TCRdist sequence similarity added in when clustering inside HLA-allele-positive subsets. Repertoires with fewer than 30,000 or more than 120,000 public chains were left out of co-occurrence clustering, as were five repertoires with anomalous nucleotide sharing. Sourced from immuneACCESS, this table was stored by TCRdb with only in-frame sequences that have V and J called. A share of the clones is absent; for the studies checked, an unresolved V gene accounts for under half, and the remainder has no known explanation. The V and J calls and clone size come from that table; D and trimming were worked out from the DNA. The table for this sample lists 100,000 to 120,000 clones; about 80% of them were counted only once. The ten top clones hold under 15% of the sample.

The paper as a whole reports these results and caveats: Some IMGT-functional V segments, including TRBV6-2 and TRBV6-3, could not be distinguished by the 87-base-pair reads and were therefore excluded. A further reported finding was that TCR beta sequences accurately predicted the HLA-A and HLA-B alleles for most subjects in the first cohort. Most TCR sequences were observed very rarely across donors, whereas some public TCRs were present in many individuals. Around 16 rarely observed V segments, including chromosome 9 orphons, were excluded from the earlier analysis of several hundred of the donors because counts were too low. The cohort was sequenced for TCR beta chains only, and without alpha or paired-chain data the features that could be detected were limited. The sequencing pipeline was judged likely to have produced a cluster of highly shared sequence variants as a technical artifact. A later analysis found that TCR association rates varied across HLA loci, with DRB1 alleles showing the most associated TCRs and HLA-C alleles the fewest. V-gene and J-gene trimming of TCR beta chains was associated with a missense DCLRE1C variant in a later genetic analysis, and the association was replicated in an independent cohort. Because HLA typing was missing for some donors at each locus, association tests included only the typed subset. A later analysis reported that several top co-occurrence clusters appeared linked to parvovirus B19, influenza, CMV and Epstein-Barr virus. The authors suggested that the approach could potentially be generalized to other disease states and immunological phenotypes. Specific HLA alleles were associated with around 18,000 TCR beta sequences at a false discovery rate of 0.05 in a later analysis. Roughly uniform sequencing depth across donors was assumed in presence/absence analyses, although this assumption may not hold. According to a later genetic analysis, donors in an Asian-associated ancestry cluster had fewer N-insertions in productive TCRs than the roughly 670-donor mean. The study gave a list of about 150 TCR beta chains associated with cytomegalovirus. Assigning TCR associations to individual alleles was difficult when HLA alleles, especially DR and DQ, strongly co-occurred. In an earlier analysis of approximately 590 of the donors, most TCR beta V segments were observed in productive rearrangements about 87% or about 30% of the time, broadly matching IMGT annotations. Correlated functional status among segregating V segments might be attributable to linkage disequilibrium, but an unknown experimental factor could not be ruled out. A later analysis found that most CMV-associated TCR beta chains appeared HLA-restricted, with HLA associations seemingly driven largely by CMV exposure. For the cohort, immune exposure information was limited to CMV serostatus. Three of the identified cytomegalovirus-associated TCR beta chains were confirmed in vitro to be specific for cytomegalovirus antigens. A later analysis found that HLA-associated TCR beta chains were more clonally expanded and had lower generation probabilities than equally common non-associated chains. The classifier was reported to diagnose cytomegalovirus status with high specificity and sensitivity in both the original and validation cohorts.

From the cysteine up to the phenylalanine, the CDR3 has a length of 12 residues. The read is trimmed to its CDR3 DNA, 36 bases read in frame from base 1. The germline V gene (reference sequence) specifies GTSNPN as CDR1 and SVGIG as CDR2. Relative to germline, V is 3 bases shorter and J is 5 bases shorter, with 11 bases between their ends. Details on this clone: Its cognate antigen has yet to be identified. Per-nucleotide qualities are absent, and no much larger clonotype sits a single base away.

The cohort consisted of some 670 healthy bone marrow donors. All cohort members were sampled while nominally healthy, although unrecorded immune exposures were likely present. The donor tested CMV seropositive and was one of the 289 seropositive cohort members. Every donor gave a peripheral blood sample, and the peripheral blood mononuclear cells from that sample were used for TCR beta sequencing. Genomic DNA was extracted from the blood cell samples with the Qiagen DNeasy Blood Extraction Kit. Sequenced sample: PBMCs. The sequence was collected from a young man in good health and CMV-seropositive. Recombination connected TRBV30 to TRBJ2-7; the D gene is possibly TRBD2, with 5 bases matching. The bases read TGTGCCTGGAGCTTAACCGGGGACGAGCAGTACTTC. This codes for CAWSLTGDEQYF.